This T cell receptor beta chain came from a study of beta chain features in type 1 diabetes. Whole-study findings and limits: The question of HLA type influencing TCRB rearrangement was one that remained unresolved here. All four CD4+ subsets from Type 1 diabetes patients carried moderately but significantly shorter TCRB CDR3s.

Of the isolated RNA, all was reverse transcribed, and so the sequenced material was expressed TCRB transcripts. Produced via immunoSEQ multiplex PCR; TCRdb's table is partial and in-frame only. Among about 370,000 clones listed, over 8.5% were seen once. The CDR3 extends over 16 amino acids. This clone was counted between two and nine times. Its antigen is still unknown. This rearrangement joins TRBV21-1 to TRBJ2-7; the table's D call, TRBD2, has no DNA check behind it. TRBV21-1 is a pseudogene segment. This clonotype originated in a man aged 25 to 45 with type 1 diabetes. Sequenced: central memory CD4+ T cells from blood. The CDR3 here is CASSKNASGSSYEQYF. CDR3 bases: TGTGCCAGCAGCAAAAACGCTAGCGGGAGCTCCTACGAGCAGTACTTC.